There are many counts of the clone carrying this T cell receptor (beta chain). Its specificity is not known. These data are taken from a study of identical twins. Template switching added a universal primer site, and cDNA bore unique molecular identifiers. TCRdb re-analysed the 5' RACE reads in MiXCR, keeping a single row per CDR3 protein. This table holds some 590,000 distinct CDR3 sequences, 7.5% to 10% found once. The study, taken as a whole, reports: Part of the zero-insertion signal could reflect confounding by invariant MAIT and iNKT cells. Twins' excess sharing was less marked for out-of-frame beta sequences. Abundant beta clonotypes from cord blood had fewer insertions, unlike memory repertoires, which showed none.

These data are also associated with another study on yellow fever vaccine responses in identical twins.

The sequencing sample was made of PBMCs. The TCR sequence derives from a woman younger than 35 in good health.

The CDR3 loop is CASSILTGFNTEAFF. The DNA of the CDR3 is TGTGCCAGCAGCATCCTCACAGGGTTTAACACTGAAGCTTTCTTT. V gene TRBV5-5 combines with J gene TRBJ1-1, with a tentative D call TRBD1 (6 bases). The CDR3 runs 15 residues. V gave up 4 bases and J gave up 2 bases, with 15 bases separating them. Per the germline V gene, CDR1 is SGHKS and CDR2 is YYEKEE (reference sequence).